The sequence of this T cell receptor beta chain was determined in a study of cytomegalovirus exposure and HLA in healthy donors. CDR1 and CDR2 from the germline V gene are SGHKS and YYEKEE (reference sequence). This CDR3 spans 16 amino acids. Trimming cost V 4 bases and J 2 bases; bases outside gene matches: 6. This clone is a singleton in its sample. Its antigen is currently unknown. The study's findings and limits: In an earlier analysis, in several hundred donors, most V segments appeared productive either ~90% or ~30% of the time.

60 Vbeta and 13 Jbeta primers were used in PCR. Generated by immunoSEQ multiplex PCR, the TCRdb table keeps only in-frame clones and is missing some. This sample has some 170,000 clones, with 79% found just once. This TCR was sampled from a man aged 35 to 55 in good health and CMV-seronegative. The specimen was PBMCs. The rearrangement links TRBV5-5 to TRBJ2-3; the match to TRBD2 covers 11 bases. CDR3 sequence: CASSPGTSGYTDTQYF. CDR3 DNA: TGTGCCAGCAGCCCTGGGACTAGCGGATACACAGATACGCAGTATTTT.